The T cell receptor (beta chain) described here comes from a study of siplizumab effects on memory and regulatory T cells (dated by TCRdb to between 2019 and 2020). Concerning the study at large: The effect of the anti-CD2 antibody siplizumab on alloreactive T-cell subsets was examined in allogeneic mixed lymphocyte reactions constructed from human PBMCs.

Library preparation employed the immunoSEQ multiplex PCR assay. The deep sequencing platform assayed about 10^5 TCR templates per sample. Genomic DNA extracted from sorted T cells was used for TCRbeta CDR3 sequencing. Per the original workflow: The R programming language was used for clonal analysis of the TCRbeta CDR3 data. Unstimulated samples were compared with post-reaction CFSE-low samples to define alloreactive CD4+ and CD8+ clones. Regulatory or non-regulatory origin of alloreactive CD4+ clones was assigned by matching sequences to the sorted unstimulated Treg and non-Treg repertoires. The table was pulled from immuneACCESS by TCRdb, which kept in-frame rearrangements only. Such tables lose some clones; where checked, under half of the loss comes from unresolved V genes, and the rest has no known cause. The V and J calls and clone size are taken from that table; D and trimming were inferred from the DNA. A total of around 99,000 clones appear in this sample, under 95% of them only once. Of the sample, 0.75% is held by the ten largest clones.

Sorted unstimulated T cells, along with proliferating T cells recovered from mixed lymphocyte reactions, underwent TCRbeta CDR3 sequencing. Fresh whole blood from ten to eleven HLA-typed healthy donors served as the source for isolating PBMCs. Unstimulated CD4+ regulatory T cells were FACS-sorted to map the origin of alloreactive clones. On this clone: This receptor's antigen is unknown. No much larger clone is present one base from it, and per-base qualities are unavailable.

The CDR3 covers 16 residues, taking in both the cysteine and the phenylalanine. Of all the DNA, just the CDR3 is kept, 48 bases in frame from base 1. Ends trimmed: V by 4 bases, J by 5 bases; bases unmatched to a gene: 5. CDR1 and CDR2, per the germline V gene, are MGHRA and YSYEKL. The investigation overall reported the following: Unstimulated naive T cells appeared to be more diverse than memory T cells, and naive cells seemed to make a substantial contribution to the alloresponse. Siplizumab significantly reduced the cumulative frequency of alloreactive sequences traceable to unstimulated CD4+ memory T cells. For roughly 75-95% of proliferating CD4+ or CD8+ clones, no naive or memory phenotype could be assigned. Because sequences below about 10^-5 frequency were poorly captured, only a minor fraction of alloreactive clones could be mapped to unstimulated subsets. Of the alloreactive CD4+ clones that could be mapped, the Treg-derived share averaged about 67% with siplizumab compared with around 27% in control reactions. Whether proliferating Tregs from siplizumab cultures actually had suppressive function was not functionally confirmed.

The chain links TRBV4-1 with TRBJ2-3, with 14 bases in between that match TRBD2. Specimen: Tregs sorted from blood. This clonotype was obtained from a human donor in good health. The DNA reads as follows: TGCGCCAGCAGCCCCGGGACTAGCGGGAGAGGAGATACGCAGTATTTT. It translates to CASSPGTSGRGDTQYF.